The present T cell receptor (beta chain) was sequenced within a study of T cell clonality in common variable immunodeficiency. Regarding the study as a whole: Fewer deletions and N-nucleotide insertions were reportedly seen in common variable immunodeficiency TCR beta sequences.

The length of the CDR3 is 14 residues. The V gene end was trimmed by 4 bases and the J gene end by 1 base; junction bases not matched to a gene: 4. The germline CDR1 and CDR2 sequences are SGHRS and YFSETQ. Method: immunoSEQ multiplex PCR; TCRdb's copy keeps in-frame clones and lacks some. This sample comprises 30,000 to 35,000 clones, none seen once only. There are many counts of this clone. Its antigen is as yet unknown. The sequenced fragment ends 3 residues before the CDR3 boundary, so the rest is inferred from the germline J gene. Specimen: peripheral blood mononuclear cells. This receptor was identified in a human donor with common variable immunodeficiency. This chain uses TRBV5-1 with TRBJ1-1, with 7 bases identical to TRBD1. CDR3 protein: CASSVGQENTEAFF. Incomplete CDR3 DNA: TGCGCCAGCAGCGTAGGACAGGAGAACACTGAA.